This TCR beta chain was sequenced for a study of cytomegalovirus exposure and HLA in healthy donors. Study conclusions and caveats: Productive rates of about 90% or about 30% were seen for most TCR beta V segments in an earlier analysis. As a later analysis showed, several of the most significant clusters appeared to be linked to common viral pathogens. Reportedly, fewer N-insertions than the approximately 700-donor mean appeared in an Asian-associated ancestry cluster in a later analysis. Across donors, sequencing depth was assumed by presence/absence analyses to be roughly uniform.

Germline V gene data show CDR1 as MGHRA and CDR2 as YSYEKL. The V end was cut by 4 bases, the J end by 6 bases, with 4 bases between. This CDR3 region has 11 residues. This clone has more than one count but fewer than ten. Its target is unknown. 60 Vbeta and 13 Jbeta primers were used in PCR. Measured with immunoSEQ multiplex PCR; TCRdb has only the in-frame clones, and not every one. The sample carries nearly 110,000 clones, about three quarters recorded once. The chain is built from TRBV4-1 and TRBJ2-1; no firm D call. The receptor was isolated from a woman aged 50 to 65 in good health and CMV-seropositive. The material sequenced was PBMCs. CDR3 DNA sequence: TGCGCCAGCAGCCGAGTCAATGAGCAGTTCTTC. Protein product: CASSRVNEQFF.